Listed here are 3 T cell receptor beta chains from one sample, sequenced in a study of shared clonotypes between healthy human individuals. This table comes from immunoSEQ multiplex PCR, and its TCRdb copy is limited to in-frame clones, with some not included. The table includes under 1,900,000 clones, 98% to 99% detected once. The sequenced material came from naive CD4+ T cells sorted from blood. Subset defined: CD45RA+ positively selected. The source is a man aged 25-45 years in good health.

This clone was observed a single time. The chain is built from TRBV6-1 and TRBJ2-3, with a tentative D call TRBD1 (5 bases). There are 14 residues in the CDR3. Trimming took off 2 bases at V and 6 bases at J, with 12 bases between the two ends. CDR1 is MNHNS, CDR2 SASEGT, per germline. The CDR3 here is CASSESSGRDTQYF. In DNA, the CDR3 is TGTGCCAGCAGTGAATCTTCAGGGCGGGATACGCAGTATTTT.

J is TRBJ1-2 and V is TRBV5-4; D is undetermined. The germline V and J ends were trimmed by 4 bases and 8 bases, with 12 bases remaining between them. The germline V gene has CDR1 SGHNT and CDR2 YYREEE (reference sequence). This CDR3 spans 12 amino acids. The chain's CDR3 is CASSQMDRGYTF. The CDR3 DNA sequence: TGTGCCAGCAGCCAAATGGACCGCGGCTACACCTTC. Complete variable domain (other parts from reference TRBV5-4 and TRBJ1-2): ETGVTQSPTHLIKTRGQQVTLRCSSQSGHNTVSWYQQALGQGPQFIFQYYREEENGRGNFPPRFSGLQFPNYSSELNVNALELDDSALYLCASSQMDRGYTFGSGTRLTVV.

The chain employs TRBV5-1 and TRBJ2-7, with D perhaps matching TRBD2 (5 bases). Germline V lookup: CDR1 SGHRS, CDR2 YFSETQ. CDR3 length equals 13 residues. The ends were cut back, 0 bases at V and 6 bases at J, with 10 bases in the middle. For the CDR3, the DNA is TGCGCCAGCAGCTTGGCACCGGCGGGCGAGCAGTACTTC. It is translated as CASSLAPAGEQYF.